The 5 T cell receptor beta chains below were found in one sample sequenced in a study of CD8+CD57+ T cells in acquired aplastic anemia. The template used for profiling TCR beta VDJ and CDR3 was genomic DNA. Each CDR3 protein gets one entry after TCRdb re-called the reads with MiXCR. The table includes under 200,000 distinct CDR3 sequences, roughly 45% detected once. The source material was sorted CD4+, CD8+, or CD8+CD57+ T cells (not recorded which) from PBMCs. These receptors were taken from a human donor in good health.

The gene calls are TRBV24-1 and TRBJ2-5; D is undetermined. CDR3 size: 14 residues. Trimming shortened V by 3 bases and J by 1 base, and 8 bases separated the two germline ends. The germline V gene encodes CDR1 KGHDR and CDR2 SFDVKD. The CDR3 DNA reads TGTGCCACCAGTGATCGGTCAGTCCAAGAGACCCAGTACTTC. As protein: CATSDRSVQETQYF.

The rearrangement links TRBV7-8 to TRBJ2-4; D is ambiguous. Between the trimmed V and J ends, which lost 5 bases and 5 bases, there was a span of 10 bases. The germline gives CDR1 SGHVS, CDR2 FQNEAQ. The CDR3 runs to 13 residues. In nucleotides, the CDR3 is TGTGCCAGCAGCGACGCCGGAGAAAACATTCAGTACTTC. As protein: CASSDAGENIQYF.

As to this clonotype: Likely a read error: the CDR3 ends without its conserved phenylalanine or tryptophan. The CDR3 protein is CATSGRENNSPLHL. In DNA form, the CDR3 reads TGTGCCACCTCAGGCAGGGAGAATAATTCACCCCTCCACCTT. This sequence joins TRBV10-3 and TRBJ1-6, with a possible D match to TRBD1 (5 bases). The CDR3 has 14 residues. Trimming cost V 10 bases and J 5 bases, with 15 bases left between them. The germline gives CDR1 ENHRY, CDR2 SYGVKD.

This chain uses TRBV29-1 with TRBJ2-7; 7 bases align to TRBD2. The V gene's germline CDR1 is SQVTM and CDR2 ANQGSEA. The V segment lost 4 bases and the J segment 2 bases; nucleotides outside the gene matches: 8. The CDR3 covers 14 residues. The CDR3 region is CSVGRGGVTYEQYF. DNA of the CDR3: TGCAGCGTTGGTCGCGGGGGAGTTACCTACGAGCAGTACTTC.

As to this clonotype: As the CDR3 is not closed by the conserved phenylalanine or tryptophan, this likely results from a read error. The DNA is left out, because the CDR3 cannot be placed on it with certainty; the CDR3 is given as TCRdb lists it. The J gene is TRBJ1-3, the V gene TRBV19; TRBD1 reflects the table's D call only, with no check against the DNA. The CDR3 sequence runs 9 residues, both termini included. Germline V gene data show CDR1 as LNHDA and CDR2 as SQIVND (reference sequence). CDR3 sequence: CASMGTANT.